A selection of T cell receptor beta chains follows, all from one sample in a study of blood T cell repertoires in COVID-19. Clones were sequenced by immunoSEQ multiplex PCR, and TCRdb holds only the in-frame ones, with some missing. The table has fewer than 20,000 clones, around 90% seen once; the top ten hold over 10%. The sample comprised peripheral blood. The source is a human donor in a cohort sampled during active COVID-19. Both conserved end residues are part of each CDR3. A D gene is named only where the DNA matches it firmly. A row's size may be missing; if present it is once, few, many or a size class.

J gene | V gene | D gene | clone size | CDR3 protein | CDR3 DNA
TRBJ2-2 | TRBV6-5 | TRBD2 | NA | CASSYFRSGGAGELFF | TGTGCCAGCAGTTATTTTCGTAGCGGGGGGGCCGGGGAGCTGTTTTTT
TRBJ1-2 | TRBV15 | NA | NA | CATSKRTDNYGYTF | TGTGCCACCAGCAAAAGAACAGATAACTATGGCTACACCTTC
TRBJ1-2 | TRBV2 | TRBD1 | NA | CASTLGTGGYGYTF | TGTGCCAGCACCCTCGGGACAGGGGGTTATGGCTACACCTTC
TRBJ1-1 | TRBV5-6 | NA | NA | CASSIGQIGAEAFF | TGTGCCAGCAGCATAGGACAGATAGGGGCTGAAGCTTTCTTT
TRBJ1-2 | TRBV6-2/TRBV6-3 | TRBD1 | NA | CASSFQGQGRGYTF | TGTGCCAGCAGCTTCCAGGGACAGGGAAGGGGCTACACCTTC
TRBJ2-5 | TRBV15 | TRBD2 | NA | CATSRNPGRGETQYF | TGTGCCACCAGCAGAAATCCCGGGAGGGGAGAGACCCAGTACTTC
TRBJ2-7 | TRBV6-6 | TRBD1 | NA | CASSYPGTEPYEQYF | TGTGCCAGCAGTTACCCCGGGACAGAGCCTTACGAGCAGTACTTC
TRBJ2-3 | TRBV12-3/TRBV12-4 | NA | NA | CASRPGGTDTQYF | TGTGCCAGCAGACCAGGGGGCACAGATACGCAGTATTTT
TRBJ1-1 | TRBV10-3 | NA | NA | CAISLRNTEAFF | TGTGCCATCAGTCTAAGAAACACTGAAGCTTTCTTT
TRBJ2-7 | TRBV5-8 | NA | NA | CASSLVERGGYEQYF | TGTGCCAGCAGCTTGGTCGAAAGGGGTGGCTACGAGCAGTACTTC
TRBJ1-5 | TRBV7-2 | TRBD1 | once | CASGGGQGVNQPQHF | TGTGCCAGCGGCGGGGGACAGGGTGTCAATCAGCCCCAGCATTTT
TRBJ2-7 | TRBV7-9 | TRBD1 | NA | CASSPSGQGPYF | TGTGCCAGCAGCCCGAGCGGACAGGGGCCGTACTTC
TRBJ2-5 | TRBV5-4 | NA | NA | CASGIVAGLEAETQYF | TGTGCCAGCGGGATAGTGGCCGGACTCGAGGCGGAGACCCAGTACTTC
TRBJ2-2 | TRBV6-2/TRBV6-3 | NA | once | CASSYSVGLNGELFF | TGTGCCAGCAGTTACTCGGTGGGGCTTAACGGGGAGCTGTTTTTT
TRBJ1-2 | TRBV5-1 | NA | NA | CASSLTNYGYTF | TGCGCCAGCAGCTTGACAAACTATGGCTACACCTTC
TRBJ1-6 | TRBV7-2 | NA | NA | CASSPGTSSYNSPLHF | TGTGCCAGCAGCCCCGGGACAAGCTCCTATAATTCACCCCTCCACTTT
TRBJ2-1 | TRBV7-2 | TRBD2 | NA | CASSSLAGGVYNEQFF | TGTGCCAGCAGCTCCCTCGCGGGGGGTGTCTACAATGAGCAGTTCTTC
TRBJ2-7 | TRBV20-1 | TRBD1 | NA | CSASWTGGIYEQYF | TGCAGTGCTAGTTGGACAGGGGGCATCTACGAGCAGTACTTC
TRBJ2-7 | TRBV7-2 | NA | NA | CASSPVGLSYEQYF | TGTGCCAGCAGCCCGGTGGGCTTATCCTACGAGCAGTACTTC
TRBJ2-7 | TRBV6-2/TRBV6-3 | TRBD1 | NA | CASSYSTGTVFSYEQYF | TGTGCCAGCAGTTACTCAACCGGGACAGTCTTTTCCTACGAGCAGTACTTC
TRBJ2-5 | TRBV12-3/TRBV12-4 | NA | NA | CASSFARETQYF | TGTGCCAGCAGTTTCGCGCGAGAGACCCAGTACTTC
TRBJ2-7 | TRBV7-9 | NA | NA | CASSFGAGDYEQYF | TGTGCCAGCAGCTTCGGCGCAGGGGATTACGAGCAGTACTTC
TRBJ1-2 | TRBV5-1 | NA | NA | CASSLGQLRGYGYTF | TGCGCCAGCAGCTTGGGACAGCTAAGGGGGTATGGCTACACCTTC
TRBJ2-7 | TRBV7-6 | NA | NA | CASSRTPPTGQSSYEQYF | TGTGCCAGCAGCCGAACCCCACCTACAGGGCAAAGCTCCTACGAGCAGTACTTC
TRBJ2-1 | TRBV7-9 | TRBD2 | NA | CASSPIAGGRYNEQFF | TGTGCCAGCAGCCCTATAGCGGGGGGTCGCTACAATGAGCAGTTCTTC
TRBJ2-7 | TRBV27 | TRBD2 | NA | CASRPTSGAYEQYF | TGTGCCAGTCGCCCGACTAGCGGCGCCTACGAGCAGTACTTC
TRBJ2-2 | TRBV7-3 | TRBD2 | NA | CASSLGMSGGTGELFF | TGTGCCAGCAGCTTAGGGATGTCGGGGGGCACCGGGGAGCTGTTTTTT
TRBJ2-3 | TRBV4-3 | TRBD1 | NA | CASSPQKGTGRTDTQYF | TGCGCCAGCAGCCCGCAAAAGGGGACAGGGAGGACAGATACGCAGTATTTT
TRBJ2-1 | TRBV19 | NA | NA | CASRIGGNEQFF | TGTGCCAGTAGGATCGGAGGCAATGAGCAGTTCTTC
TRBJ2-1 | TRBV20-1 | TRBD1 | NA | CSASPGQGPYNEQFF | TGCAGTGCTAGTCCGGGACAGGGACCTTACAATGAGCAGTTCTTC
TRBJ2-4 | TRBV7-2 | NA | NA | CASSLRGPNPLAKNIQYF | TGTGCCAGCAGCTTACGCGGGCCGAATCCCCTAGCCAAAAACATTCAGTACTTC
TRBJ2-1 | TRBV4-1 | NA | NA | CASSQRSGWDEQFF | TGCGCCAGCAGCCAAAGGTCGGGTTGGGATGAGCAGTTCTTC
TRBJ2-5 | TRBV7-9 | NA | NA | CASSLVRQETQYF | TGTGCCAGCAGCTTAGTACGGCAAGAGACCCAGTACTTC
TRBJ2-5 | TRBV7-7 | TRBD2 | NA | CASSPGGLAGRETQYF | TGTGCTAGCAGCCCAGGTGGGCTAGCGGGTCGAGAGACCCAGTACTTC
TRBJ1-2 | TRBV7-6 | TRBD1 | NA | CASSEDRAYGYTF | TGTGCCAGCAGCGAGGACAGGGCCTATGGCTACACCTTC
TRBJ2-2 | TRBV29-1 | NA | NA | CSVEDWGELFF | TGCAGCGTTGAGGACTGGGGGGAGCTGTTTTTT
TRBJ2-7 | TRBV4-1 | TRBD1 | NA | CASSHGRDSSYEQYF | TGCGCCAGCAGCCATGGCCGGGACAGTTCCTACGAGCAGTACTTC
TRBJ2-3 | TRBV7-3 | NA | NA | CASSLRGTSTDTQYF | TGTGCCAGCAGCTTACGTGGGACTAGCACAGATACGCAGTATTTT
TRBJ1-1 | TRBV18 | NA | NA | CASSLPGLGNTEAFF | TGTGCCAGCTCACTCCCGGGACTGGGGAACACTGAAGCTTTCTTT
TRBJ2-2 | TRBV19 | TRBD1 | NA | CASIPPSGGNTGELFF | TGTGCCAGTATTCCACCCTCAGGGGGGAACACCGGGGAGCTGTTTTTT
TRBJ2-5 | TRBV7-3 | NA | NA | CASSSISGLQETQYF | TGTGCCAGCAGCTCGATTTCAGGGCTCCAAGAGACCCAGTACTTC
TRBJ2-4 | TRBV19 | NA | NA | CAGRRVPQAPTAKNIQYF | TGTGCCGGGAGACGTGTCCCTCAAGCCCCTACGGCCAAAAACATTCAGTACTTC
TRBJ2-3 | TRBV21-1 | NA | NA | CASSKVSRSTDTQYF | TGTGCCAGCAGCAAAGTTTCTAGGAGCACAGATACGCAGTATTTT
TRBJ1-5 | TRBV2 | NA | NA | CASSGVDSNQPQHF | TGTGCCAGCAGCGGGGTTGATAGCAATCAGCCCCAGCATTTT
TRBJ2-5 | TRBV5-1 | NA | NA | CASSLGGAQETQYF | TGCGCCAGCAGCTTGGGGGGCGCCCAAGAGACCCAGTACTTC
TRBJ2-5 | TRBV7-7 | NA | NA | CASSPGQPQETQYF | TGTGCCAGCAGCCCCGGACAGCCACAAGAGACCCAGTACTTC
TRBJ2-3 | TRBV4-2 | TRBD2 | NA | CASSQQHSGGGHLTDTQYF | TGTGCCAGCAGCCAGCAACACAGCGGGGGCGGCCACCTGACTGATACGCAGTATTTT
TRBJ2-2 | TRBV7-9 | NA | NA | CASSLKTAGPNTGELFF | TGTGCCAGCAGCTTGAAGACCGCGGGGCCCAACACCGGGGAGCTGTTTTTT
TRBJ2-7 | TRBV7-8 | TRBD2 | NA | CASSSLGGGPYEQYF | TGTGCCAGCAGCTCTCTCGGGGGGGGGCCCTACGAGCAGTACTTC
TRBJ2-7 | TRBV2 | TRBD1 | NA | CATTTSGTGPYEQYF | TGTGCCACCACCACTTCCGGGACAGGGCCTTACGAGCAGTACTTC
TRBJ2-5 | TRBV6-5 | NA | NA | CASRSTGGVKETQYF | TGTGCCAGCCGCTCAACGGGGGGCGTAAAAGAGACCCAGTACTTC
TRBJ2-3 | TRBV5-1 | TRBD2 | NA | CASSLEGRVGTDTQYF | TGCGCCAGCAGCTTGGAGGGGAGGGTAGGCACAGATACGCAGTATTTT
TRBJ1-6 | TRBV24-1 | NA | NA | CAKVQSSGFNSPLHF | TGTGCCAAAGTTCAATCCTCAGGGTTCAATTCACCCCTCCACTTT